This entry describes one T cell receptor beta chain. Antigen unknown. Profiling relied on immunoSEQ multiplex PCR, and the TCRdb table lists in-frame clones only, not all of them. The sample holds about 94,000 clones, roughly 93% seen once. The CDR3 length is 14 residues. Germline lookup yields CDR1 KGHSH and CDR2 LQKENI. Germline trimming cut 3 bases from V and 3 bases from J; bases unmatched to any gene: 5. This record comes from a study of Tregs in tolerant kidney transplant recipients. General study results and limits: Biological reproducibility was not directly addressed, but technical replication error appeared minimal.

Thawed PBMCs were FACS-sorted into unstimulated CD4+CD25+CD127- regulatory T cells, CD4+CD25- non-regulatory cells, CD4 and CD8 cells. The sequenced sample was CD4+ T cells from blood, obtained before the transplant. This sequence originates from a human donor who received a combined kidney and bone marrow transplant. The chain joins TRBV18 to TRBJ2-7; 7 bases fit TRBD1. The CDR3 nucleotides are TGTGCCAGCTCACCCCGGACAGGATACTACGAGCAGTACTTC. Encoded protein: CASSPRTGYYEQYF.